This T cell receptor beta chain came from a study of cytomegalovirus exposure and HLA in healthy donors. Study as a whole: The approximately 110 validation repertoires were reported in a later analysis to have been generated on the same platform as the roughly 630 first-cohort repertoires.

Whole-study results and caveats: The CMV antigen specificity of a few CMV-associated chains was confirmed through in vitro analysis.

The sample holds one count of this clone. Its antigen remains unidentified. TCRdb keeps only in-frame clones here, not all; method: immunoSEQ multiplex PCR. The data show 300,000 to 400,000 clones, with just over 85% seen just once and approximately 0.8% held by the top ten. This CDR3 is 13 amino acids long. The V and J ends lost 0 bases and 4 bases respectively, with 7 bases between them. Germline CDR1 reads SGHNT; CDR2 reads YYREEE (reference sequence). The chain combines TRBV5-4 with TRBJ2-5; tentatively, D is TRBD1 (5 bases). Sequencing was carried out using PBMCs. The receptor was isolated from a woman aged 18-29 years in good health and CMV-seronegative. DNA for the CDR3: TGTGCCAGCAGCTTGGTTGGGGCAGAGACCCAGTACTTC. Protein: CASSLVGAETQYF.